This T cell receptor (beta chain) is from a study of blood T cell repertoires in COVID-19. Study-wide background: Sites across the United States, Italy and Spain contributed samples from acute and convalescent COVID-19. PBMCs, B-cell-depleted T cells, or T cells provided the cDNA or gDNA that made up the material.

This clone occurred once. As handled by the study authors: Amplification with reference gene primers provided the estimates of nucleated cell counts. The repertoire was sequenced with immunoSEQ multiplex PCR; TCRdb's copy has only in-frame clones and lacks some. D and trimming come from the DNA, and the V and J calls and clone size come from that table. There are 70,000 to 80,000 clones in the sample; around 80% occur only once, and about 13% lies in the top ten. Trimming cost V 1 base and J 12 bases; bases outside gene matches: 7. The CDR3 has 14 residues. CDR1 is SGHAT and CDR2 is FQNNGV in the germline V gene.

The TCR originated in a woman of 80 years or more with acute or convalescent COVID-19. J is TRBJ2-1 and V is TRBV11-2; 9 positions agree with TRBD2. Sequencing used peripheral blood. The CDR3: CASSLGGSGSMQFF. Here the CDR3 DNA reads TGTGCCAGCAGCTTAGGGGGTAGCGGGAGCATGCAGTTCTTC.